These 2 T cell receptor beta chains share one sample of origin, sequenced in a study of blood T cells in healthy people across ages. Next came a second PCR, run for about 7 to 11 cycles, which used a sample-barcoded 5' primer along with a J-beta primer mix. TCRdb independently ran MiXCR on the 5' RACE reads; one entry per CDR3 protein. The sample has 720,000 or so distinct CDR3 sequences, around 38% seen once. Source material: blood. The receptors shown here come from a man aged 80 or over in good health.

This chain connects TRBV7-2 to TRBJ2-1; D might be TRBD2 (6 bases). Germline V gene data show CDR1 as SGHTA and CDR2 as FQGNSA. CDR3 length: 14 residues. Trimming took 4 bases from V and 13 from J, leaving 20 bases between them. CDR3 in amino acids: CASSSQGGSETQFF. Here the CDR3 DNA reads TGTGCCAGCAGCTCTCAGGGAGGATCAGAGACCCAGTTCTTC.

In its sample, this clonotype was seen many times. One end of the junction does not line up with germline, which may come from a read error. This rearrangement joins TRBV9 to TRBJ2-3; tentatively, D is TRBD1 or TRBD2 (5 bases each). The CDR3 has 15 amino acids. The V gene's germline CDR1 is SGDLS and CDR2 YYNGEE. In nucleotides, the CDR3 is TGTGCCAGCAGCTCGACCGGGACCGACACATATACGCAGTATTTT. Amino acids: CASSSTGTDTYTQYF.